This T cell receptor beta chain comes out of a study of graft-versus-host responses after intestinal transplantation. Notes on the study in general: The presence of high graft-versus-host to host-versus-graft clonal ratios in allografts characterized patients with graft-donor T cell macrochimerism.

Clones were read by immunoSEQ multiplex PCR, and TCRdb kept only the in-frame ones, dropping some. The top ten hold about 16% of the sample, which has 95,000 or so clones, 90% seen once. This clone came up a few times. No antigen is known for it. CDR1 and CDR2 (germline): SNHLY, FYNNEI. The CDR3 sequence is 14 residues long. Trimming shortened V by 6 bases and J by 4 bases, and 14 bases separated the two germline ends. This chain links TRBV2 with TRBJ2-3, with D tentatively TRBD1 (5 bases). Sequencing used PBMCs, obtained roughly 410 days after intestinal transplant. The source of this sequence is a human patient who received an intestinal transplant, so some T cells may come from the graft donor. In DNA form, the CDR3 reads TGTGCCAGCAGACCGACAGATAATGCAGATACGCAGTATTTT. This encodes CASRPTDNADTQYF.